This T cell receptor (beta chain) was identified in a study of blood T cell repertoires in COVID-19. The repertoire was sequenced with immunoSEQ multiplex PCR; TCRdb's copy has only in-frame clones and lacks some. Counted here are about 160,000 clones, about 74% occurring once; the ten biggest clones make up about 8.3%. The source is a man in his sixties with acute or convalescent COVID-19. The sequenced sample consisted of peripheral blood.

The DNA of the CDR3 is TGTGCCAGCAGGGGACAGGGGGGCTATGGCTACACCTTC. This encodes CASRGQGGYGYTF. The chain has TRBV2 and TRBJ1-2, with 11 bases that match TRBD1. Germline V CDR1 and CDR2: SNHLY, FYNNEI. The CDR3 consists of 13 residues. J lost 4 bases, V lost 6 bases, and 1 base had no gene match.